These T cell receptor beta chains were read from a single sample in a study of blood T cell repertoires in COVID-19. Repertoires were generated with immunoSEQ multiplex PCR, while TCRdb's copy carries only in-frame clones and drops some. The sample lists about 140,000 clones, roughly 80% occurring once. The source material was peripheral blood. All receptors come from a man over 45 with acute or convalescent COVID-19. Both conserved end residues are part of each CDR3. The order of the fields is CDR3 DNA, CDR3 protein, D gene, V gene, clone size, J gene. A D gene is named only where the DNA matches it firmly. Where a row states a size, it is once, few, many or the class of an expanded clone; other rows omit it.

cdr3_nt: TGTGCCAGCAGTTACAGACAGGGCACAGATACGCAGTATTTT
cdr3_aa: CASSYRQGTDTQYF
d_call: -
v_call: TRBV6-5
clone_size: -
j_call: TRBJ2-3

cdr3_nt: TGTGCCAGCAGCCAAGAGTCCTCGAGCGGGTTCCCCTACAATGAGCAGTTCTTC
cdr3_aa: CASSQESSSGFPYNEQFF
d_call: -
v_call: TRBV3-1/TRBV3-2
clone_size: -
j_call: TRBJ2-1

cdr3_nt: TGTGCCAGTAGTATAGATGGACTAGGGGTCAATGAGCAGTTCTTC
cdr3_aa: CASSIDGLGVNEQFF
d_call: TRBD2
v_call: TRBV19
clone_size: once
j_call: TRBJ2-1

cdr3_nt: TGTGCCACCACGTGTGGGAGAAGCGAACCCTTC
cdr3_aa: CATTCGRSEPF
d_call: -
v_call: TRBV24-1
clone_size: -
j_call: TRBJ1-2

cdr3_nt: TGTGCCAGCAGCTTGACAGGGGTATCCAATTCACCCCTCCACTTT
cdr3_aa: CASSLTGVSNSPLHF
d_call: TRBD1
v_call: TRBV5-4
clone_size: -
j_call: TRBJ1-6

cdr3_nt: TGCGCCAGCAGCCCGACAGCACAGAACGAGCAGTACTTC
cdr3_aa: CASSPTAQNEQYF
d_call: -
v_call: TRBV5-1
clone_size: -
j_call: TRBJ2-7

cdr3_nt: TGCGCCAGCAGCCAAGATAGACTAGCGGGTGGCTCCTACGAGCAGTACTTC
cdr3_aa: CASSQDRLAGGSYEQYF
d_call: TRBD2
v_call: TRBV4-1
clone_size: -
j_call: TRBJ2-7

cdr3_nt: TGTGCCAGCAGCTTAGGTGTAGGAGTCTACAATGAGCAGTTCTTC
cdr3_aa: CASSLGVGVYNEQFF
d_call: -
v_call: TRBV13
clone_size: -
j_call: TRBJ2-1

cdr3_nt: TGTGCCAGCAGTGGAGCGGGGGGCCACCAAGAGACCCAGTACTTC
cdr3_aa: CASSGAGGHQETQYF
d_call: TRBD2
v_call: TRBV27
clone_size: -
j_call: TRBJ2-5

cdr3_nt: TGTGCCAGCAGCAATTTGGGGACAGGGATTCTAGCCAAAAACATTCAGTACTTC
cdr3_aa: CASSNLGTGILAKNIQYF
d_call: TRBD1
v_call: TRBV5-8
clone_size: -
j_call: TRBJ2-4

cdr3_nt: TGTGCCAGCAGTTACTATCCGGTTACTAACTATGGCTACACCTTC
cdr3_aa: CASSYYPVTNYGYTF
d_call: -
v_call: TRBV6-5
clone_size: -
j_call: TRBJ1-2

cdr3_nt: TGTGCCAGCAGTAGGACAGGCGGCAACACTGAAGCTTTCTTT
cdr3_aa: CASSRTGGNTEAFF
d_call: TRBD1
v_call: TRBV6-5
clone_size: few
j_call: TRBJ1-1

cdr3_nt: TGTGCCAGCAGTTTGGGAGCCTACAATGAGCAGTTCTTC
cdr3_aa: CASSLGAYNEQFF
d_call: -
v_call: TRBV12-3/TRBV12-4
clone_size: -
j_call: TRBJ2-1

cdr3_nt: TGTGCCAGCAGGGCGGGGTGGGATCAGCCCCAGCATTTT
cdr3_aa: CASRAGWDQPQHF
d_call: -
v_call: TRBV2
clone_size: -
j_call: TRBJ1-5

cdr3_nt: TGTGCCAGCAGTTACTCCAGGGGGTATGGCTACACCTTC
cdr3_aa: CASSYSRGYGYTF
d_call: TRBD1
v_call: TRBV6-5
clone_size: -
j_call: TRBJ1-2

cdr3_nt: TGTGCCAGCAGCTCAGAAAATAGCAATCAGCCCCAGCATTTT
cdr3_aa: CASSSENSNQPQHF
d_call: -
v_call: TRBV6-5
clone_size: -
j_call: TRBJ1-5

cdr3_nt: TGCAGCGTTGGCGGGGGAGGGTACAATGAGCAGTTCTTC
cdr3_aa: CSVGGGGYNEQFF
d_call: TRBD2
v_call: TRBV29-1
clone_size: -
j_call: TRBJ2-1

cdr3_nt: TGCGCCAGCAGCCAAGTGGGCAGGGTAATGGATACGCAGTATTTT
cdr3_aa: CASSQVGRVMDTQYF
d_call: -
v_call: TRBV4-1
clone_size: once
j_call: TRBJ2-3

cdr3_nt: TGTGCCACCGAAGGGACAGGGGGAACAGATACGCAGTATTTT
cdr3_aa: CATEGTGGTDTQYF
d_call: TRBD1
v_call: TRBV24-1
clone_size: -
j_call: TRBJ2-3

cdr3_nt: TGCGCCAGCAGCTTGCTAGCGGGGGGTTCGGAGACCCAGTACTTC
cdr3_aa: CASSLLAGGSETQYF
d_call: TRBD2
v_call: TRBV5-1
clone_size: -
j_call: TRBJ2-5

cdr3_nt: TGTGCCATCCGAAAGGGGTCGCAGAATTCACCCCTCCACTTT
cdr3_aa: CAIRKGSQNSPLHF
d_call: -
v_call: TRBV10-3
clone_size: -
j_call: TRBJ1-6

cdr3_nt: TGTGCCAGCAGCCCCCACAGGGTAACTAATGAAAAACTGTTTTTT
cdr3_aa: CASSPHRVTNEKLFF
d_call: -
v_call: TRBV9
clone_size: -
j_call: TRBJ1-4

cdr3_nt: TGTGCCAGCACCACTCGAGGGTACACTGAAGCTTTCTTT
cdr3_aa: CASTTRGYTEAFF
d_call: -
v_call: TRBV2
clone_size: -
j_call: TRBJ1-1

cdr3_nt: TGTGCCAGTAGTATGGGAGCGGACACCGGGGAGCTGTTTTTT
cdr3_aa: CASSMGADTGELFF
d_call: -
v_call: TRBV19
clone_size: many
j_call: TRBJ2-2

cdr3_nt: TGTGCCAGCGTCCTAGGACGTGGGGCGGGGGAGACCCAGTACTTC
cdr3_aa: CASVLGRGAGETQYF
d_call: -
v_call: TRBV6-5
clone_size: once
j_call: TRBJ2-5

cdr3_nt: TGCGCCAGCAGCTTGTACACGGGAGACTCTGGAAACACCATATATTTT
cdr3_aa: CASSLYTGDSGNTIYF
d_call: -
v_call: TRBV5-1
clone_size: -
j_call: TRBJ1-3

cdr3_nt: TGTGCCAGCAGCTTAAGGGGTAGCGGGGGGGCCGCAGATACGCAGTATTTT
cdr3_aa: CASSLRGSGGAADTQYF
d_call: TRBD2
v_call: TRBV11-2
clone_size: -
j_call: TRBJ2-3

cdr3_nt: TGTGCCAGCAGCTTAGGGCTAGCGGAGCTCTCTAGCACAGATACGCAGTATTTT
cdr3_aa: CASSLGLAELSSTDTQYF
d_call: TRBD2
v_call: TRBV13
clone_size: -
j_call: TRBJ2-3

cdr3_nt: TGTGCCAGCAGCTTAAGGAGGAACACTGAAGCTTTCTTT
cdr3_aa: CASSLRRNTEAFF
d_call: -
v_call: TRBV11-3
clone_size: -
j_call: TRBJ1-1

cdr3_nt: TGTGCCAGCAGCGAGGGACAGGGCGAGCAGCCCCAGCATTTT
cdr3_aa: CASSEGQGEQPQHF
d_call: TRBD1
v_call: TRBV2
clone_size: many
j_call: TRBJ1-5

cdr3_nt: TGTGCCAGCAGTCGTGAGATGACAGGGGATAACTATGGCTACACCTTC
cdr3_aa: CASSREMTGDNYGYTF
d_call: TRBD1
v_call: TRBV2
clone_size: -
j_call: TRBJ1-2

cdr3_nt: TGTGCCAGCAGTATGACCAGCGGGGCCGCCTACGAGCAGTACTTC
cdr3_aa: CASSMTSGAAYEQYF
d_call: TRBD2
v_call: TRBV6-5
clone_size: -
j_call: TRBJ2-7

cdr3_nt: TGTGCCAGCAGCCCGACCTGGGAGGGCACTGAAGCTTTCTTT
cdr3_aa: CASSPTWEGTEAFF
d_call: -
v_call: TRBV3-1/TRBV3-2
clone_size: -
j_call: TRBJ1-1

cdr3_nt: TGTGCCAGTAGTACCGAGGGCCGACTAGCGGGGAGGAGCGGGGAGCTGTTTTTT
cdr3_aa: CASSTEGRLAGRSGELFF
d_call: TRBD2
v_call: TRBV19
clone_size: -
j_call: TRBJ2-2

cdr3_nt: TGTGCCAGCAGTAGGGACAGGGGGCTTGGTCAGCCCCAGCATTTT
cdr3_aa: CASSRDRGLGQPQHF
d_call: TRBD1
v_call: TRBV6-5
clone_size: -
j_call: TRBJ1-5

cdr3_nt: TGTGCCAGCAGGCGACTACAGGGAAATACGCAGTATTTT
cdr3_aa: CASRRLQGNTQYF
d_call: -
v_call: TRBV27
clone_size: -
j_call: TRBJ2-3

cdr3_nt: TGCGCCAGCAGCCAAGCGGTTTACGGACAGGACTATGGCTACACCTTC
cdr3_aa: CASSQAVYGQDYGYTF
d_call: TRBD1
v_call: TRBV4-1
clone_size: -
j_call: TRBJ1-2